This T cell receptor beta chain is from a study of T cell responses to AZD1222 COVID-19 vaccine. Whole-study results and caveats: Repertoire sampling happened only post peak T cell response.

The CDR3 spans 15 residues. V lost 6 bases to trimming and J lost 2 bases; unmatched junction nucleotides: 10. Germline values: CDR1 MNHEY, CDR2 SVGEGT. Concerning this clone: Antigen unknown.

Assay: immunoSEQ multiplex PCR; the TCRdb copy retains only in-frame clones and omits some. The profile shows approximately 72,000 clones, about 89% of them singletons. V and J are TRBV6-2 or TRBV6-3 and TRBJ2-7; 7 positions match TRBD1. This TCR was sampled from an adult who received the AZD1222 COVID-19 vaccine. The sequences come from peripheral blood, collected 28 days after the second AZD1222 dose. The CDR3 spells CASSRDRDIPYEQYF. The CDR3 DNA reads TGTGCCAGCAGCAGGGACAGAGATATACCCTACGAGCAGTACTTC.